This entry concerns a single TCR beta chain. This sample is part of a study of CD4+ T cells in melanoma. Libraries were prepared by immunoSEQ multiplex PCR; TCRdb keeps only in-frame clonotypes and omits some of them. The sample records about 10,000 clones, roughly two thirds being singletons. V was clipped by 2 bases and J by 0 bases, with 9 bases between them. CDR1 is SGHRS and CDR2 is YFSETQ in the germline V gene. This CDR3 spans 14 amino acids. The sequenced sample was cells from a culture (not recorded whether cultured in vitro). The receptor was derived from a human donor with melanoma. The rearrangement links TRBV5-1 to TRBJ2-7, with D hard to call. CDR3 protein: CASSFDIVSYEQYF. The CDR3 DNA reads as TGCGCCAGCAGCTTTGACATAGTCTCCTACGAGCAGTACTTC.